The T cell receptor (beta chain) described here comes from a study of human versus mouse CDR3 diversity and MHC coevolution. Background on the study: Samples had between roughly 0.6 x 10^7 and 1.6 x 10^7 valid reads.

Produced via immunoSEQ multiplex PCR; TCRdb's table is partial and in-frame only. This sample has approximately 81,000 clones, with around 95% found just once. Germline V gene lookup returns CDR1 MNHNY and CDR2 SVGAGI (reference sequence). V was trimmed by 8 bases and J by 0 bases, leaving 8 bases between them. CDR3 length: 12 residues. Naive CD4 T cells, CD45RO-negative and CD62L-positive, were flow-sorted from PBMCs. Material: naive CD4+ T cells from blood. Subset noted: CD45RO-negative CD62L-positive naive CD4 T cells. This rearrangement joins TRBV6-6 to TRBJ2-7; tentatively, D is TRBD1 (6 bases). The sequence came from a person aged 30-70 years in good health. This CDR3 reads CASRDTSYEQYF. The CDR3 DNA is TGTGCCAGCCGGGACACCTCCTACGAGCAGTACTTC.